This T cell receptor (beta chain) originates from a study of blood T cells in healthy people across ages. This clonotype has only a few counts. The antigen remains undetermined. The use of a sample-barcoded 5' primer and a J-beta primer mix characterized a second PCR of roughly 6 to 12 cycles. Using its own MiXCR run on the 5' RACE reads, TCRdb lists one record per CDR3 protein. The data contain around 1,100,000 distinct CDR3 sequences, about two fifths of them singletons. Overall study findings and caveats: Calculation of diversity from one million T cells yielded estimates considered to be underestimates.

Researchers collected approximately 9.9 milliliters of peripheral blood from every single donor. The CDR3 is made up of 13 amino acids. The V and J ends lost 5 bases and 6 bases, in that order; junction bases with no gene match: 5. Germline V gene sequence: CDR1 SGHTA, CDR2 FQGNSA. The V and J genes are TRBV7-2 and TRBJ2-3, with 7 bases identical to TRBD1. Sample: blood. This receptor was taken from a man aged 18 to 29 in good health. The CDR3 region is CASSPQGVDTQYF. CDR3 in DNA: TGTGCCAGCAGCCCTCAGGGGGTGGATACGCAGTATTTT.